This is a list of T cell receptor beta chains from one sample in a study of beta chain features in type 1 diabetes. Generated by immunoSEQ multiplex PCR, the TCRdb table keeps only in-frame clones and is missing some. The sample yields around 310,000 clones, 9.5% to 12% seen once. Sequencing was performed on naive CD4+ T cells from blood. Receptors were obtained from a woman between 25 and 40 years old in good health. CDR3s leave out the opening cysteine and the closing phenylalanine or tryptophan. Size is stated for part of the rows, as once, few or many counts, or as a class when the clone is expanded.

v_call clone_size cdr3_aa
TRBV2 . ASSVTSGTNEQY
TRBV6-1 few ASLRREHGNEQF
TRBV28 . ASSLGTGPGQY
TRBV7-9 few ASSQLAPYNEQF
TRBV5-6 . ASSFSSAKNIQY
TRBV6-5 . ASTETGTYEQY
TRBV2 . ASSEGLVAYEQY
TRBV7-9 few ASRAQGQGYNEQF
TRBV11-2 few ASSPEYNEQF
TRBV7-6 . ASSLGPGQGNYEQY
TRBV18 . ASSPSDKNQPQH
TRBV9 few ASKNSHSGANVLT
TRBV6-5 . ASGLAGSIVEQF
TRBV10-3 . ATADQGGTRETQY
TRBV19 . ASSNHAAGTGEQPQH
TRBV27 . ASSFRRGWILAGGSNEQF
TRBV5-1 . ASRETGVTDTQY
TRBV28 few ASSRGTSDSYEQY
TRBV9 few ASSVGTTTNEKLF
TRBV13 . ASSNPGLKELNEQF
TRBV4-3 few ASSQESGWRGVGNEQF
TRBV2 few ASTSGTSGRARGEQY
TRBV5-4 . ASSFDRLNTEAF
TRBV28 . ASSLSFGGSSYNEQF
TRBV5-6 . ASSLLGSFGNEQF
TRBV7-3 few ASSPNGGGTEAF
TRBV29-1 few SANGGTTNEKLF
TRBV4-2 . ASSRTGGDSSYEQY
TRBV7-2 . ASSLGRVQDTQY
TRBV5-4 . ASSSPNSGANVLT
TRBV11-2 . ASRSGGFDYGYT
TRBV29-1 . SVNKGTSFGGELF
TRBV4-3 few ASSQDPGRSGANVLT
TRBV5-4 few ASSLATANIQY
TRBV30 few AWTEAPISGEAF
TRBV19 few ASEEWPGEQY
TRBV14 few ASFLVRTSGTISCEQY
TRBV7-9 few ASSLGDRNTDTQY
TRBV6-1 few ASSAIHGGLADVYEQY
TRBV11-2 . ASSLVGSGTNEQF
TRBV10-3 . AIRTGESGNEQF
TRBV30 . AWSDGRSYGYT
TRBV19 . ASGVPTEAKNIQY
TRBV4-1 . ASSQGSGQIDEQY
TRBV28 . ASSSPRPGGQETQY
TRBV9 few ASSVGPGNYGYT
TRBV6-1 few ASSVSSAYYEQY
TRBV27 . ATSPMGTGLQPQH
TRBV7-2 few ASSLALTSETQY
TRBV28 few ASSLSPDRTYEQY
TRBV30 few AWSVDSPKSYNEQF
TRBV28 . ASRGDLSSYEQY
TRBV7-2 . ASSLGSTGGLGYGYT
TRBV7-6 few ASSLGTGGLSYEQY
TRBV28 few ASSYPGDNYGYT
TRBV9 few ASSGTGGAVTGELF
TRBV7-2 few ASSHPTSLGGVTQY
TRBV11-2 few ASSLGAGDTQY
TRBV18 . ASSPMEAGHEQF